A selection of T cell receptor beta chains follows, all from one sample in a study of cytomegalovirus exposure and HLA in healthy donors. Sequencing was performed with immunoSEQ multiplex PCR; in TCRdb, only in-frame clones are kept and a portion is missing. This repertoire shows approximately 100,000 clones, around 80% found once; its top ten account for about a tenth. Sequencing was carried out using PBMCs. These receptor sequences come from a woman aged 18-29 years in good health and CMV-seropositive. Each CDR3 is given with its conserved first and last residue. The order of the fields is V gene, J gene, clone size, D gene, CDR3 protein, CDR3 DNA. A D gene is named only where the DNA matches it firmly. Clone size is stated in some rows and not others, as once, few, many or a class when expanded.

>TRBV5-6|TRBJ1-2|-|TRBD1
CASSLQGAYGYTF
TGTGCCAGCAGCTTACAGGGGGCCTATGGCTACACCTTC
>TRBV18|TRBJ2-1|few|TRBD2
CASSPTPGLAGETLYNEQFF
TGTGCCAGCTCACCAACCCCGGGACTAGCGGGGGAAACCCTCTACAATGAGCAGTTCTTC
>TRBV7-5|TRBJ2-7|once|-
CARSLDRGYEQYF
TGTGCCAGAAGCTTGGACAGGGGATACGAGCAGTACTTC
>TRBV7-2|TRBJ2-7|-|TRBD1
CASSSYLTGGIPYEQYF
TGTGCCAGCAGCTCTTACTTAACAGGGGGCATCCCCTACGAGCAGTACTTC
>TRBV4-1|TRBJ1-1|-|-
CASSQEGRNTEAFF
TGCGCCAGCAGCCAGGAGGGAAGAAACACTGAAGCTTTCTTT
>TRBV15|TRBJ1-6|-|-
CATSRDGEGQRNSPLHF
TGTGCCACCAGCAGAGATGGCGAAGGACAGAGGAATTCACCCCTCCACTTT
>TRBV27|TRBJ1-4|-|TRBD1
CASSLSGQGQGLNEKLFF
TGTGCCAGCAGTTTATCCGGACAGGGTCAAGGGTTAAATGAAAAACTGTTTTTT
>TRBV5-1|TRBJ2-7|-|-
CASSLLASTYEQYF
TGCGCCAGCAGCTTGTTAGCGAGTACCTACGAGCAGTACTTC
>TRBV6-1|TRBJ2-7|-|-
CASSDQYYEQYF
TGTGCCAGCAGTGACCAGTACTACGAGCAGTACTTC
>TRBV6-1|TRBJ2-1|few|TRBD2
CASGGDSREQFF
TGTGCCAGTGGGGGGGACTCCAGGGAGCAGTTCTTC
>TRBV6-5|TRBJ1-4|-|-
CASSYSRSRGNEKLFF
TGTGCCAGCAGTTACTCGAGAAGCAGGGGAAATGAAAAACTGTTTTTT
>TRBV6-6|TRBJ1-6|-|TRBD1
CASSPRDRYNSPLHF
TGTGCCAGCAGCCCCCGGGACAGATATAATTCACCCCTCCACTTT
>TRBV4-1|TRBJ2-5|-|-
CASSQVDSRETQYF
TGCGCCAGCAGCCAAGTAGACAGCAGGGAGACCCAGTACTTC
>TRBV28|TRBJ1-5|-|-
CASSSGSSNQPQHF
TGTGCCAGCAGTTCCGGGAGTAGCAATCAGCCCCAGCATTTT
>TRBV9|TRBJ2-1|once|TRBD2
CASSVVGGAEQFF
TGTGCCAGCAGCGTAGTGGGAGGGGCTGAGCAGTTCTTC
>TRBV21-1|TRBJ1-2|-|-
CASSNYRDPGYTF
TGTGCCAGCAGCAATTACAGGGATCCCGGCTACACCTTC
>TRBV25-1|TRBJ2-5|-|-
CASSEYGASGGGTQYF
TGTGCCAGCAGTGAATATGGGGCTAGCGGAGGGGGGACCCAGTACTTC
>TRBV7-9|TRBJ2-2|-|-
CASSLPGLNTGELFF
TGTGCCAGCAGCTTACCGGGTTTGAACACCGGGGAGCTGTTTTTT
>TRBV5-1|TRBJ1-2|-|-
CASSLDRAGNNYGYTF
TGCGCCAGCAGCTTGGATCGGGCAGGGAATAACTATGGCTACACCTTC
>TRBV19|TRBJ2-1|-|TRBD2
CASSKMAGVNNEQFF
TGTGCCAGTAGTAAGATGGCGGGAGTTAACAATGAGCAGTTCTTC
>TRBV7-8|TRBJ2-5|-|-
CASSRDQETQYF
TGTGCCAGCAGCCGGGACCAAGAGACCCAGTACTTC
>TRBV28|TRBJ2-2|-|-
CASSAGQSGELFF
TGTGCCAGCAGTGCCGGACAATCCGGGGAGCTGTTTTTT
>TRBV5-1|TRBJ2-7|-|TRBD1
CASRRDRGSYEQYF
TGCGCCAGCAGAAGGGACAGGGGCTCCTACGAGCAGTACTTC
>TRBV13|TRBJ2-3|-|TRBD1
CASSLGAPGQGTDTQYF
TGTGCCAGCAGCTTAGGGGCCCCGGGACAGGGAACAGATACGCAGTATTTT
>TRBV7-6|TRBJ2-7|-|-
CASSLARPFEQYF
TGTGCCAGCAGCTTAGCGCGGCCTTTCGAGCAGTACTTC
>TRBV2|TRBJ1-2|-|-
CASSPANEYGYTF
TGTGCCAGCAGTCCCGCAAATGAGTATGGCTACACCTTC
>TRBV9|TRBJ1-1|-|-
CASSVLPDTEAFF
TGTGCCAGCAGCGTGCTTCCGGACACTGAAGCTTTCTTT
>TRBV13|TRBJ2-1|-|TRBD2
CASSLEGLAVNNEQFF
TGTGCCAGCAGCTTAGAAGGACTAGCGGTGAACAATGAGCAGTTCTTC
>TRBV5-1|TRBJ2-1|few|TRBD1
CASSQGTGLTYNEQFF
TGCGCCAGCAGCCAAGGGACAGGTCTTACCTACAATGAGCAGTTCTTC
>TRBV14|TRBJ2-1|-|-
CASSRKSGGGSSNEQFF
TGTGCCAGCAGCCGAAAAAGCGGCGGCGGGTCCTCCAATGAGCAGTTCTTC
>TRBV9|TRBJ2-2|-|-
CASSVAGSGELFF
TGTGCCAGCAGCGTAGCGGGGTCCGGGGAGCTGTTTTTT
>TRBV7-9|TRBJ2-3|-|TRBD1
CASSSTGGTTDTQYF
TGTGCCAGCAGCTCGACAGGGGGCACCACGGATACGCAGTATTTT
>TRBV5-6|TRBJ1-5|-|-
CASSFTGPRHQPQHF
TGTGCCAGCAGCTTTACAGGGCCCAGGCATCAGCCCCAGCATTTT
>TRBV9|TRBJ1-2|-|-
CASSTQQGDGYTF
TGTGCCAGCAGCACACAACAGGGAGACGGCTACACCTTC
>TRBV5-4|TRBJ2-7|few|TRBD2
CASSQTSGRLEQYF
TGTGCCAGCAGTCAGACTAGCGGGAGACTTGAGCAGTACTTC
>TRBV19|TRBJ2-6|few|TRBD1
CAGGTGGSSGANVLTF
TGTGCAGGGGGGACAGGGGGCTCCTCTGGGGCCAACGTCCTGACTTTC
>TRBV30|TRBJ2-5|few|TRBD2
CAWGTSGRETQYF
TGTGCCTGGGGGACTAGCGGGAGGGAGACCCAGTACTTC
>TRBV27|TRBJ2-1|-|-
CASSPPRRSTEQFF
TGTGCCAGCAGTCCTCCGCGGCGTTCGACTGAGCAGTTCTTC
>TRBV6-1|TRBJ2-3|-|-
CASSEPGQSADTQYF
TGTGCCAGCAGTGAACCGGGACAATCAGCAGATACGCAGTATTTT
>TRBV9|TRBJ1-2|-|TRBD1
CASSALTGDGYTF
TGTGCCAGCAGCGCGTTAACAGGGGATGGCTACACCTTC
>TRBV18|TRBJ2-7|once|-
CASSPPSQAYEQYF
TGTGCCAGCTCACCACCGAGTCAGGCCTACGAGCAGTACTTC
>TRBV7-2|TRBJ2-5|-|-
CASSLGGQQETQYF
TGTGCCAGCAGCTTAGGTGGACAACAAGAGACCCAGTACTTC
>TRBV2|TRBJ2-5|-|-
CASGQVVQETQYF
TGTGCCAGCGGGCAGGTTGTTCAAGAGACCCAGTACTTC
>TRBV27|TRBJ2-7|-|TRBD2
CASSLKTSEYYEQYF
TGTGCCAGCAGTCTAAAGACTAGCGAATACTACGAGCAGTACTTC
>TRBV30|TRBJ2-5|few|-
CAWSGGSETQYF
TGTGCCTGGAGTGGCGGGTCTGAGACCCAGTACTTC
>TRBV28|TRBJ2-1|-|TRBD2
CASSPAGGLWYNEQFF
TGTGCCAGCAGTCCAGCGGGAGGGCTCTGGTACAATGAGCAGTTCTTC
>TRBV27|TRBJ2-7|-|-
CASSLPGLYEQYF
TGTGCCAGCAGTTTACCCGGACTGTACGAGCAGTACTTC
>TRBV29-1|TRBJ1-5|-|TRBD1
CSAATGGDNQPQHF
TGCAGCGCCGCAACAGGGGGGGATAATCAGCCCCAGCATTTT